Detailed here is one T cell receptor (beta chain). J lost 2 bases, V lost 0 bases, and 5 bases had no gene match. Germline V gene data show CDR1 as SGDLS and CDR2 as YYNGEE. The CDR3 covers 16 residues. PBMC libraries mostly used approximately 500 ng of input genomic DNA, with six replicates per sample. The method was immunoSEQ multiplex PCR; TCRdb's version includes in-frame clones alone and lacks a portion of them. Counted here are 11,000 to 15,000 clones, 60% to 80% occurring once; the ten biggest clones make up approximately 2.3%. The data were taken from a study of neoadjuvant anti-PD-1 for oral cavity cancer. Indicated time point: after neoadjuvant nivolumab, at surgical resection. The patients had HPV-negative, locally advanced oral cavity squamous cell carcinoma. No culture or expansion preceded analysis of these blood cells.

The specimen comprised PBMCs, sampled after nivolumab (anti-PD-1) treatment. This sequence joins TRBV9 and TRBJ2-3, with 8 bases aligning to TRBD2. This TCR came from a person aged 35-79 years with oral cavity squamous cell carcinoma. CDR3 residues: CASSVAGRASTDTQYF. The CDR3 nucleotides are TGTGCCAGCAGCGTAGCCGGGAGGGCCTCCACAGATACGCAGTATTTT.